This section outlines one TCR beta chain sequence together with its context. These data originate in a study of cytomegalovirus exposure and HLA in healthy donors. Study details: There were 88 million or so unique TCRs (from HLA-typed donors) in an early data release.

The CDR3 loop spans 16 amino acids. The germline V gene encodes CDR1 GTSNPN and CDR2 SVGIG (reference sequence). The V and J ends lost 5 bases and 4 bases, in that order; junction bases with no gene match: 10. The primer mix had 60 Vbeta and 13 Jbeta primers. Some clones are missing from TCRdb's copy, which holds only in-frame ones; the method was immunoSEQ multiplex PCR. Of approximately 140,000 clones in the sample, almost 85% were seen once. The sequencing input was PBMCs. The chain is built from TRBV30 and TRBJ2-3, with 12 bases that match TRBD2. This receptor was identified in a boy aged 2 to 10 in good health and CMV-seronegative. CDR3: CAWAMTSGGPPDTQYF. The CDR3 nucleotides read TGTGCCTGGGCCATGACTAGCGGGGGCCCCCCAGATACGCAGTATTTT.